The 5 T cell receptor beta chains listed next were all sequenced from one sample in a study of T cell changes during pregnancy in multiple sclerosis. Data came from immunoSEQ multiplex PCR; TCRdb stores just in-frame clones and leaves some out. Of around 92,000 clones in the sample, roughly 92% are singletons; the top ten hold almost 1%. Sequences were derived from peripheral blood, sampled after pregnancy. The origin of the receptors is a female donor with multiple sclerosis, enrolled in a pregnancy study.

The chain links TRBV5-5 to TRBJ1-2; D not certain. This CDR3 region has 14 residues. Germline V CDR1 and CDR2: SGHKS, YYEKEE (reference sequence). V was shortened by 4 bases and J by 3 bases, with 13 bases between the two germline ends. The CDR3 bases are TGTGCCAGCAGCCCGAGGTTTGGTGACTATGGCTACACCTTC. This translates into CASSPRFGDYGYTF.

The chain has TRBV7-8 and TRBJ1-2, with 8 positions matching TRBD1. This CDR3 region has 14 residues. J lost 4 bases, V lost 5 bases, and 6 bases had no gene match. Germline CDR1 SGHVS, CDR2 FQNEAQ. CDR3 DNA: TGTGCCAGCAGCCCCCTGGACAGGGTCTATGGCTACACCTTC. Its translation is CASSPLDRVYGYTF.

The gene calls are TRBV29-1 and TRBJ2-1, with unresolved D. The CDR3 totals 15 residues. V gave up 6 bases and J gave up 0 bases, with 15 bases separating them. CDR1 is SQVTM, CDR2 ANQGSEA, per germline. In DNA, the CDR3 is TGCAGCGTACTTATCTCCCAAACCTCCTACAATGAGCAGTTCTTC. This sequence encodes CSVLISQTSYNEQFF.

The chain has TRBV7-9 and TRBJ1-2; perhaps TRBD1 as D (6 bases). Germline V gives CDR1 SEHNR, CDR2 FQNEAQ (reference sequence). V was clipped by 5 bases and J by 8 bases, with 21 bases between them. The CDR3 extends over 15 amino acids. The CDR3 here is CASSATGSGIGGYTF. The CDR3 bases are TGTGCCAGCAGCGCCACAGGGTCGGGGATTGGCGGCTACACCTTC.

The chain couples TRBV7-2 to TRBJ2-7; 7 bases map to TRBD1. V trimming: 4 bases; J trimming: 1 base; junction bases outside the gene matches: 4. From germline, CDR1 is SGHTA and CDR2 FQGNSA. The CDR3 runs to 14 residues. Here the CDR3 reads CASSSNRGSYEQYF. The CDR3 DNA sequence: TGTGCCAGCAGCTCGAACAGGGGTTCCTACGAGCAGTACTTC.